This T cell receptor (beta chain) originates from a study of OX40 agonist ivuxolimab in advanced cancers. Study as a whole: The study gave patients intravenous ivuxolimab at 0.01 to 10 mg/kg every 2 weeks.

As to this clone: The antigen remains undetermined.

The CDR3 has 14 amino acids. The germline V gene has CDR1 LNHDA and CDR2 SQIVND (reference sequence). The ends were cut back, 6 bases at V and 10 bases at J, with 16 bases in the middle. Study conclusions and caveats: CD4+ and CD8+ blood T cells expanded clonally by week 6 at 0.1 to 3.0 mg/kg.

This table comes from immunoSEQ multiplex PCR, and its TCRdb copy is limited to in-frame clones, with some not included. Seen here are tens of thousands of clones, 70% to 90% observed once, and the top ten hold around 3%. This sample comprised CD4+ or CD8+ T cells sorted from blood, obtained in a trial of the OX40 agonist ivuxolimab. V usage is TRBV19 and J usage is TRBJ1-6; D is perhaps TRBD1 (6 bases). This TCR derives from an adult with an advanced solid tumor such as melanoma, head and neck, liver or kidney cancer. DNA of the CDR3: TGTGCCAGTAGGGAAACAGGGCCTGGGTCACCCCTCCACTTT. Translating it yields CASRETGPGSPLHF.